Detailed here is one T cell receptor (beta chain). Its target is not known. Unmatched junction bases numbered 9, after V lost 1 base and J lost 3 bases. The CDR3 contains 18 residues. Germline V gene lookup returns CDR1 LNHNV and CDR2 YYDKDF (reference sequence). Some clones are missing from TCRdb's copy, which holds only in-frame ones; the method was immunoSEQ multiplex PCR. The table lists 25,000 to 30,000 clones, around four fifths of them singletons. The record originates from a study of T cells in localized non-small cell lung cancer. Regarding the study as a whole: Adjacent lung had a median approximately 50 of the 100 largest tumor clones. Among blood samples, higher T cell density accompanied longer overall survival. Measurement of T cell clonality placed uninvolved adjacent lung highest, above the level in tumor.

Sample: peripheral blood, taken before any cancer treatment. The chain joins TRBV15 to TRBJ2-5; 12 bases line up with TRBD1. This clonotype was obtained from a woman aged 35-70 years with stage I lung adenocarcinoma. Here the CDR3 DNA reads TGTGCCACCAGCAGAGGCCGGGACAGGGGGCGCGGGGAAGAGACCCAGTACTTC. It translates to CATSRGRDRGRGEETQYF.